Listed below are T cell receptor beta chains from one sample, sequenced in a study of T-cell memory formation after mild COVID-19. TCRdb analysed the 5' RACE reads with MiXCR anew, one entry per CDR3 protein. The sample records just under 550,000 distinct CDR3 sequences, around 21% being singletons. Sequencing was done on a sample of PBMCs or a T cell subset sorted from them (not recorded which). The receptor source for this set is an adult woman who had mild COVID-19 (a few samples of this study predate the infection). Cell type and time point are not known. Each CDR3 is given with its conserved first and last residue. A D gene is named only where the DNA matches it firmly. A clone size is listed for some rows: how often the clone was seen (once, few, many), or a class if it is expanded.

CDR3: CASSHSSTLGELFF; DNA: TGCGCCAGCAGCCACTCTTCGACCCTCGGGGAGCTGTTTTTT; size: few; J: TRBJ2-2; D: -; V: TRBV4-3
CDR3: CASSPPEEGVETQYF; DNA: TGTGCCAGCTCACCACCGGAGGAAGGGGTAGAGACCCAGTACTTC; size: few; J: TRBJ2-5; D: -; V: TRBV18
CDR3: CASSLASGAYEQYF; DNA: TGTGCCAGCAGCTTAGCTTCAGGGGCCTACGAGCAGTACTTC; size: -; J: TRBJ2-7; D: -; V: TRBV7-9
CDR3: CASRGVSGDNYGYTF; DNA: TGTGCCAGCCGTGGTGTGTCTGGGGACAACTATGGCTACACCTTC; size: few; J: TRBJ1-2; D: -; V: TRBV6-5
CDR3: CSARGLRVPEGHPHNEQFF; DNA: TGCAGTGCTAGAGGTCTGCGGGTCCCAGAAGGCCACCCACACAATGAGCAGTTCTTC; size: -; J: TRBJ2-1; D: -; V: TRBV20-1
CDR3: CASSYTGAGISYEQYF; DNA: TGCGCCAGCAGCTATACAGGGGCGGGAATATCCTACGAGCAGTACTTC; size: few; J: TRBJ2-7; D: -; V: TRBV5-1
CDR3: CATRRGGNQPQHF; DNA: TGTGCCACCAGGAGGGGTGGCAATCAGCCCCAGCATTTT; size: few; J: TRBJ1-5; D: -; V: TRBV24-1
CDR3: CASSATGATGELFF; DNA: TGTGCCAGCAGCGCGACAGGGGCCACCGGGGAGCTGTTTTTT; size: -; J: TRBJ2-2; D: TRBD1; V: TRBV9
CDR3: CASRTQGSYEQYF; DNA: TGTGCCAGCAGGACTCAAGGGTCCTACGAGCAGTACTTC; size: few; J: TRBJ2-7; D: -; V: TRBV6-6
CDR3: CSAAFGQGAYNEQFF; DNA: TGCAGTGCTGCCTTCGGTCAAGGTGCCTACAATGAGCAGTTCTTC; size: few; J: TRBJ2-1; D: -; V: TRBV20-1
CDR3: CSALSGPLIF; DNA: TGCAGCGCCCTGTCAGGGCCGTTGATCTTC; size: -; J: TRBJ2-1; D: -; V: TRBV29-1
CDR3: CASSLAGTLLGEFGANVLTF; DNA: TGTGCCAGCAGCTTAGCAGGCACCCTTCTGGGGGAATTTGGGGCCAACGTCCTGACTTTC; size: few; J: TRBJ2-6; D: -; V: TRBV7-9
CDR3: CASSDRTGFNTEAFF; DNA: TGTGCCAGCAGTGACCGGACAGGGTTCAACACTGAAGCTTTCTTT; size: -; J: TRBJ1-1; D: TRBD1; V: TRBV25-1
CDR3: CASSLSGTGVSNQPQHF; DNA: TGTGCCAGCAGCTTGTCCGGGACAGGGGTTAGCAATCAGCCCCAGCATTTT; size: -; J: TRBJ1-5; D: TRBD1; V: TRBV5-6
CDR3: CASSSGQGRRGYYEQYF; DNA: TGTGCCAGCAGCTCGGGACAGGGGAGGAGGGGATACTACGAGCAGTACTTC; size: -; J: TRBJ2-7; D: TRBD1; V: TRBV7-2
CDR3: CASSLLTGVIMYNEQFF; DNA: TGCGCCAGCAGCCTATTGACAGGGGTCATTATGTACAATGAGCAGTTCTTC; size: -; J: TRBJ2-1; D: TRBD1; V: TRBV5-1
CDR3: CSAPAGGLWETQYF; DNA: TGCAGTGCTCCGGCGGGAGGGCTTTGGGAGACCCAGTACTTC; size: few; J: TRBJ2-5; D: TRBD2; V: TRBV20-1
CDR3: CASMASYEQFF; DNA: TGTGCCAGCATGGCGTCATATGAGCAGTTCTTC; size: few; J: TRBJ2-1; D: -; V: TRBV2
CDR3: CASSHGQGGLSYEQYF; DNA: TGTGCCAGCAGCCACGGGCAGGGGGGCCTCTCCTACGAGCAGTACTTC; size: -; J: TRBJ2-7; D: -; V: TRBV11-2
CDR3: CASGGRDLLSETQYF; DNA: TGTGCCAGCGGGGGAAGGGACCTACTTTCGGAGACCCAGTACTTC; size: few; J: TRBJ2-5; D: -; V: TRBV9
CDR3: CASGGAGELFF; DNA: TGTGCCAGCGGGGGGGCCGGGGAGCTGTTTTTT; size: -; J: TRBJ2-2; D: TRBD2; V: TRBV2
CDR3: CASSGRAGGLGNEQFF; DNA: TGTGCCAGCAGTGGTCGGGCAGGGGGCTTAGGCAATGAGCAGTTCTTC; size: few; J: TRBJ2-1; D: TRBD1; V: TRBV6-5
CDR3: CASSQGAGPYNEQFF; DNA: TGTGCCAGCAGCCAAGGGGCGGGTCCCTACAATGAGCAGTTCTTC; size: -; J: TRBJ2-1; D: -; V: TRBV4-2
CDR3: CASSPGLGYEQFF; DNA: TGTGCCAGCAGTCCGGGACTAGGGTATGAGCAGTTCTTC; size: -; J: TRBJ2-1; D: TRBD2; V: TRBV6-4
CDR3: CASSLGTGDFYGYTF; DNA: TGTGCCAGCAGTTTAGGGACAGGGGACTTCTATGGCTACACCTTC; size: -; J: TRBJ1-2; D: TRBD1; V: TRBV12-3/TRBV12-4
CDR3: CSAAHGTGGSEEQYF; DNA: TGCAGTGCTGCCCACGGGACAGGGGGATCTGAAGAGCAGTACTTC; size: few; J: TRBJ2-7; D: TRBD1; V: TRBV20-1